This TCR beta chain was recorded in a study of cytomegalovirus exposure and HLA in healthy donors. Study overall: Within the Caucasian-associated ancestry cluster were approximately 77% of the roughly 400 genotyped donors. Study findings and constraints: The classifier reportedly diagnosed cytomegalovirus status with high specificity and sensitivity. Later examination showed HLA-associated TCR beta chains had greater clonal expansion than equally common others. The study recorded more than 150 TCR beta chains that were cytomegalovirus-associated.

Germline V CDR1 and CDR2: ENHRY, SYGVKD. After removal of 10 bases from V and 0 bases from J, the junction contained 8 bases not matched to a gene. This CDR3 spans 14 amino acids. The PCR contained 60 Vbeta and 13 Jbeta primers. TCRdb's copy holds only in-frame clones and misses some; the assay was immunoSEQ multiplex PCR. The sample consists of over 150,000 clones, roughly 77% of them appearing once. As to this clone: Its specificity is unknown.

The sequenced sample was PBMCs. The receptor was isolated from a woman in her forties or fifties in good health and CMV-seropositive. The chain joins TRBV10-3 to TRBJ1-1, with 7 bases identical to TRBD1. The CDR3 loop is CASGTDILNTEAFF. The CDR3, as DNA: TGTGCCAGCGGGACAGATATTTTGAACACTGAAGCTTTCTTT.